A selection of T cell receptor beta chains follows, all from one sample in a study of Graves' ophthalmopathy and Graves' hyperthyroidism. TCRdb itself ran the multiplex PCR reads through MiXCR, one entry per CDR3 protein. This sample yields 260,000 or so distinct CDR3 sequences, of which around 42% are seen a single time; approximately 44% belongs to the top ten. The sequencing input was peripheral blood. These receptors originate from an adult man with Graves' ophthalmopathy. CDR3s include the opening cysteine and the closing phenylalanine or tryptophan. A D gene is named only where the DNA matches it firmly. Part of the rows lack a size; the others show once, few, many or a class for expanded clones.

clone size | D gene | J gene | V gene | CDR3 protein | CDR3 DNA
few | . | TRBJ2-5 | TRBV29-1 | CSADSGLTVQTQYF | TGCAGCGCCGATTCGGGACTGACTGTGCAGACCCAGTACTTC
. | . | TRBJ1-5 | TRBV12-3/TRBV12-4 | CASRTGPNSNQPQHF | TGTGCCAGCAGGACCGGGCCCAATAGCAATCAGCCCCAGCATTTT
many | TRBD1 | TRBJ1-5 | TRBV20-1 | CSARGTGGNQPQHF | TGCAGTGCTAGGGGGACAGGGGGTAATCAGCCCCAGCATTTT
. | . | TRBJ1-2 | TRBV9 | CASSHSQGSNGYTF | TGTGCCAGCAGCCATTCCCAGGGCAGCAATGGCTACACCTTC
once | TRBD1 | TRBJ2-2 | TRBV25-1 | CASSKLRTGGRGGELFF | TGTGCCAGCAGTAAGCTACGGACAGGGGGGCGCGGCGGGGAGCTGTTTTTT
. | TRBD1 | TRBJ1-5 | TRBV15 | CATSRVGGQGANQPQHF | TGTGCCACCAGCAGAGTGGGGGGACAGGGGGCCAATCAGCCCCAGCATTTT
few | TRBD1 | TRBJ1-4 | TRBV7-2 | CASSGDRGPNEKLFF | TGTGCCAGCAGCGGGGACAGGGGACCTAATGAAAAACTGTTTTTT
once | . | TRBJ2-7 | TRBV7-9 | CASSQSGRPTYEQYF | TGTGCCAGCAGCCAATCCGGGAGACCAACCTACGAGCAGTACTTC
. | . | TRBJ1-2 | TRBV10-2 | CASTPGEGVFGYTF | TGCGCCAGCACCCCCGGGGAAGGGGTCTTTGGCTACACCTTC
. | TRBD1 | TRBJ1-2 | TRBV5-4 | CASSWDRGRDGYTF | TGTGCCAGCAGCTGGGACAGGGGGCGTGATGGCTACACCTTC
few | . | TRBJ1-1 | TRBV19 | CASSDTGTTEAFF | TGTGCCAGTTCGGACACAGGAACGACTGAAGCTTTCTTT
. | . | TRBJ1-1 | TRBV12-3/TRBV12-4 | CASSPRVGGITEAFF | TGTGCCAGCAGCCCCCGTGTAGGAGGGATCACTGAAGCTTTCTTT
. | TRBD1 | TRBJ2-5 | TRBV20-1 | CSAATGPRETQYF | TGCAGTGCAGCGACAGGGCCAAGAGAGACCCAGTACTTC
. | . | TRBJ2-7 | TRBV10-3 | CAISEADNEQYF | TGTGCCATCAGTGAGGCAGACAATGAGCAGTACTTC
. | . | TRBJ2-2 | TRBV19 | CASSESWGSLNTGELFF | TGTGCCAGTAGTGAAAGTTGGGGGAGCCTAAACACCGGGGAGCTGTTTTTT
. | . | TRBJ2-7 | TRBV29-1 | CSVAKTSYEQYF | TGCAGCGTTGCTAAGACCTCCTACGAGCAGTACTTC
few | TRBD1 | TRBJ2-7 | TRBV29-1 | CSVEDRSGQGRPYEQYF | TGCAGCGTTGAAGATCGGTCGGGACAGGGTCGCCCATACGAGCAGTACTTC
. | . | TRBJ1-2 | TRBV7-3 | CASSPGAGGYTF | TGTGCCAGCAGCCCGGGGGCAGGGGGCTACACCTTC
few | . | TRBJ2-7 | TRBV20-1 | CSASGQSGGLDYEQYF | TGCAGTGCTAGTGGTCAGTCAGGGGGGCTAGACTACGAGCAGTACTTC
. | . | TRBJ2-5 | TRBV20-1 | CSASPPGETQYF | TGCAGTGCTAGTCCACCTGGGGAGACCCAGTACTTC
few | TRBD1 | TRBJ2-7 | TRBV9 | CASSQGTGGYEQYF | TGTGCCAGCAGCCAGGGGACAGGGGGCTACGAGCAGTACTTC
. | . | TRBJ1-5 | TRBV30 | CAWSVLGQPQHF | TGTGCCTGGAGTGTACTTGGTCAGCCCCAGCATTTT
once | . | TRBJ2-1 | TRBV7-9 | CASSRQFSDNEQFF | TGTGCCAGCAGCCGACAGTTTTCGGACAATGAGCAGTTCTTC
once | . | TRBJ1-6 | TRBV11-1 | CASSHNSPLHF | TGTGCCAGCAGCCATAATTCACCCCTCCACTTT